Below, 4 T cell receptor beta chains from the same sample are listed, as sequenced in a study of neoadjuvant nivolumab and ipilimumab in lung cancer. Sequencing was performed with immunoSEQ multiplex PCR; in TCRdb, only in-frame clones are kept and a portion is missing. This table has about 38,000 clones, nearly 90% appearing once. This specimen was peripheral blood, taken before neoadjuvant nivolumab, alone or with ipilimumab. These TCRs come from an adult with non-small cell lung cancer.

The CDR3 spells CASSQGTSSYNEQFF. CDR3 bases: TGTGCCAGCAGCCAAGGGACTAGTTCGTACAATGAGCAGTTCTTC. The chain has TRBV5-4 and TRBJ2-1; 8 bases are a match to TRBD2. Germline V gene sequence: CDR1 SGHNT, CDR2 YYREEE (reference sequence). This CDR3 is 15 amino acids long. With 4 bases clipped from V and 4 bases from J, the junction kept 7 bases outside the gene matches.

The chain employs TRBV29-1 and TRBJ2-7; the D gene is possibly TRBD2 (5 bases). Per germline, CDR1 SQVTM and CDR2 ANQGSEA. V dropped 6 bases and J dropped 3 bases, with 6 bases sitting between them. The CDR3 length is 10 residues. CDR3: CSVGDYEQYF. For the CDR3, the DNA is TGCAGCGTGGGAGACTACGAGCAGTACTTC.

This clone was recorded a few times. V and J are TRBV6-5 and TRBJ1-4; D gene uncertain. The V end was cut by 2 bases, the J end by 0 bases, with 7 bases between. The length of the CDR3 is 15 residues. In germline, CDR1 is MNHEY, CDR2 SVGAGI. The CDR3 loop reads CASSYGLTTNEKLFF. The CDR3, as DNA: TGTGCCAGCAGTTACGGACTTACAACTAATGAAAAACTGTTTTTT.

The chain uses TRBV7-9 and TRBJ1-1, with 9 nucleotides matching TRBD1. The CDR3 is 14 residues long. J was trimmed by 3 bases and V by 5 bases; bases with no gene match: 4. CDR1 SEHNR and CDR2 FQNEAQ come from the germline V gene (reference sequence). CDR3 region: CASSPRTGDTEAFF. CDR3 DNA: TGTGCCAGCAGCCCCCGGACAGGGGACACTGAAGCTTTCTTT.